The entry below gives a single T cell receptor beta chain sequence along with its context. What it binds is unknown. Assay used: immunoSEQ multiplex PCR; TCRdb lists only in-frame clones, some missing. This table holds tens of thousands of clones, less than 80% found once. These data come from a study of CD4 T cells in relation to SARS-CoV-2 and coronaviruses. Unexposed donor CD4+ T cells date from 2011-2018, before the COVID-19 pandemic. CD4+ T cells were isolated from the cells after roughly 11 days of culture. Unexposed-donor CD4+ T cells were probed with SARS-CoV-2 S/N and four cold-coronavirus spikes, cells permitting. Each well had around 2.2 million PBMCs in around 5% human AB serum with IL-2. This CDR3 has 16 amino acids. J gave up 4 bases and V 1 base, and 6 bases lay outside the gene matches. The germline CDR1 and CDR2 sequences are SGHVS and FQNEAQ. Study-level findings and limits: This crossreactivity analysis covered spike protein alone, no other viral proteins.

Sample: CD4+ T cells from PBMCs, cultured in vitro. The V call is TRBV7-8, the J call TRBJ1-5, with 8 bases aligning to TRBD1. The sequence derives from a human donor in good health. CDR3 amino acids: CASSLGQGFGNQPQHF. DNA for the CDR3: TGTGCCAGCAGCTTAGGACAGGGGTTCGGAAATCAGCCCCAGCATTTT.